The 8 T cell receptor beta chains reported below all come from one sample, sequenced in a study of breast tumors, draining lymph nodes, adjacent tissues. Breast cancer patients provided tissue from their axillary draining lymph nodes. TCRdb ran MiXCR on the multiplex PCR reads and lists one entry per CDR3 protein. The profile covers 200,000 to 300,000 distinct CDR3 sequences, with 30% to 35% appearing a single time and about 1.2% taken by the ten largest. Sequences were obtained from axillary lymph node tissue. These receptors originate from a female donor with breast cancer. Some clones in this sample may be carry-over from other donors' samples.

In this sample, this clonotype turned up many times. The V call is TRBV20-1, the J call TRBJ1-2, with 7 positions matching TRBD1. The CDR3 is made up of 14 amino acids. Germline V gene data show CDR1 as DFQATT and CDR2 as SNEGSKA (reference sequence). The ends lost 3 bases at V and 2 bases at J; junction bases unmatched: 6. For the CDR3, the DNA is TGCAGTGCTAGTGTCCAGGGGGAAAACTATGGCTACACCTTC. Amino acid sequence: CSASVQGENYGYTF.

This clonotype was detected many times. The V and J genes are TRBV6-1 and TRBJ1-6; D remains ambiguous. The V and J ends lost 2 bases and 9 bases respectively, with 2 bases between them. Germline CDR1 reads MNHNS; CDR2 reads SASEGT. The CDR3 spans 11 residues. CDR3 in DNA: TGTGCCAGCAGTGAACTTTCACCCCTCCACTTT. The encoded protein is CASSELSPLHF.

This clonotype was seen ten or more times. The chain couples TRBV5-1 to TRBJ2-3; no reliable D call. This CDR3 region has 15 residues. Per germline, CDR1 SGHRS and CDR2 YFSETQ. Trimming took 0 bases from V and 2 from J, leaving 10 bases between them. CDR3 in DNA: TGCGCCAGCAGCTTGGAACGGGTTGACACAGATACGCAGTATTTT. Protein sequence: CASSLERVDTDTQYF.

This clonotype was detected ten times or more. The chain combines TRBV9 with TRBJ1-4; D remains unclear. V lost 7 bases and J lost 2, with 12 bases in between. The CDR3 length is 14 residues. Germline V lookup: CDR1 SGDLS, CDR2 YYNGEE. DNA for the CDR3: TGTGCCAGCGGGAGGAGGGCGACTAATGAAAAACTGTTTTTT. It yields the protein CASGRRATNEKLFF.

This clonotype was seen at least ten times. As DNA, the CDR3 is TGTGCCAGTAGACTCGACAGGGGGCCCCAGCATTTT. This encodes CASRLDRGPQHF. V usage is TRBV19 and J usage is TRBJ1-5; 8 nucleotides agree with TRBD1. This CDR3 comprises 12 residues. J lost 9 bases, V lost 6 bases, and 4 bases had no gene match. The V gene's germline CDR1 is LNHDA and CDR2 SQIVND (reference sequence).

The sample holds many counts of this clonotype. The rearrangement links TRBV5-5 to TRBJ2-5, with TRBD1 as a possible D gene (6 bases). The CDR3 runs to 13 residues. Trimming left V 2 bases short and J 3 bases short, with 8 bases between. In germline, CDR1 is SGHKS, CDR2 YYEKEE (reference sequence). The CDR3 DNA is TGTGCCAGCAGCTTCCCAGGGGAAGAGACCCAGTACTTC. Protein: CASSFPGEETQYF.

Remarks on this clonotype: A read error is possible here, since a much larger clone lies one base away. CDR3 protein: CSARARRSPIQSEQFF. CDR3 in DNA: TGCAGTGCTAGAGCCCGTCGTAGTCCCATACAAAGTGAGCAGTTCTTC. The V gene is TRBV20-1, the J gene TRBJ2-1; D is unclear. This CDR3 is built from 16 residues. CDR1 is DFQATT, CDR2 SNEGSKA, per germline (reference sequence). Trimming pared 1 base from V and 9 bases from J, leaving 22 bases between.

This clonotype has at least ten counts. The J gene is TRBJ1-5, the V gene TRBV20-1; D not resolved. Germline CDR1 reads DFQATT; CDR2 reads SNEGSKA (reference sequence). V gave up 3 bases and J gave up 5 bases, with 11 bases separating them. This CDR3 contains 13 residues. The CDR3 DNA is TGCAGTGCTAGGAGTACCACCGATCAGCCCCAGCATTTT. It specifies CSARSTTDQPQHF.